The entry below gives a single TCR beta chain sequence along with its context. Its antigen is not identified. Time point of the sample: week 11, during vaccination. Each vaccine dose was 300 ug of mutant IDH1 20-mer peptide, with topical imiquimod. The sample originates from a study of a mutant IDH1 vaccine in newly diagnosed glioma. TCRdb's table, derived via immunoSEQ multiplex PCR, lists solely in-frame clones and lacks some. In the table there are roughly 70,000 clones, approximately 84% of which are singletons. Trimming stripped 11 bases from V and 0 bases from J, with 16 bases between. The CDR3 is 14 amino acids. CDR1 is LNHDA and CDR2 is SQIVND in the germline V gene (reference sequence).

This receptor was obtained from a woman between 50 and 59 years old with glioma. This sample comprised PBMCs, obtained from a glioma patient whose treatment included an IDH1 peptide vaccine. This chain joins TRBV19 and TRBJ1-1, with TRBD1 as a possible D gene (6 bases). CDR3 loop: CAVGGGALNTEAFF. The DNA for the CDR3 is TGTGCCGTGGGGGGCGGGGCTCTGAACACTGAAGCTTTCTTT.